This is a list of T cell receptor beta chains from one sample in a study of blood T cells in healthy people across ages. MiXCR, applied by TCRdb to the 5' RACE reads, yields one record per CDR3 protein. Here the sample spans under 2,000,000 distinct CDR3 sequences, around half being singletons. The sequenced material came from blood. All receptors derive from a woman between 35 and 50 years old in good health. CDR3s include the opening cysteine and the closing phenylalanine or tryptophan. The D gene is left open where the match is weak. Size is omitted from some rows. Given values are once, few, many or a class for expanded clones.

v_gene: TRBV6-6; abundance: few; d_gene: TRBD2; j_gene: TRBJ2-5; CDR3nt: TGTGCCAGCAATCGGGGGGGTAAGGAAGAGACCCAGTACTTC; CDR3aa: CASNRGGKEETQYF
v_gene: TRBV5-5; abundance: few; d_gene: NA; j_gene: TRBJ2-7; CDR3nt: TGTGCCAGCAGCCCGATGTGGGGGGACGAGCAGTACTTC; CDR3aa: CASSPMWGDEQYF
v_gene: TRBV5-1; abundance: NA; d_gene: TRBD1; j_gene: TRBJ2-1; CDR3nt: TGCGCCAGCAGCTACGACACAGGGGGTGCGAACAATGAGCAGTTCTTC; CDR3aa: CASSYDTGGANNEQFF
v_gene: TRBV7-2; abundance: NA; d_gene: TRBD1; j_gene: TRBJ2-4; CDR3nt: TGTGCCAGCAGCGTAGACAGGGGGCTGAGGGAGCAGTACTTC; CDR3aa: CASSVDRGLREQYF
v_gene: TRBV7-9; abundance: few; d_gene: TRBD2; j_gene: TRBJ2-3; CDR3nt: TGTGCCAGCAGCCCGACTAGCGGGGGCCGGGGAGATACGCAGTATTTT; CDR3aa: CASSPTSGGRGDTQYF
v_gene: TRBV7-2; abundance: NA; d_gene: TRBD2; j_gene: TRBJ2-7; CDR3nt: TGTGCCAGCAGCTTAAAGCGGGGGCCCTACAATGAGCAGTACTTC; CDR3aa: CASSLKRGPYNEQYF
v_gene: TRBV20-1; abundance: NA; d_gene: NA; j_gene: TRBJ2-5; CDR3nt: TGCAGTGCCTCGGGCGGACAGATCCAAGAGACCCAGTACTTC; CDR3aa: CSASGGQIQETQYF
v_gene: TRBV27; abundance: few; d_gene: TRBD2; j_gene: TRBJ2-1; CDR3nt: TGTGCCAGCAGCCCCGGGACTAGGGGCTACAATGAGCAGTTCTTC; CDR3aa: CASSPGTRGYNEQFF
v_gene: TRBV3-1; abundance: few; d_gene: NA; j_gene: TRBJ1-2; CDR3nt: TGTGCCAGCGCTATGTCTAGCTTCTATGGCTACACCTTC; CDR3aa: CASAMSSFYGYTF
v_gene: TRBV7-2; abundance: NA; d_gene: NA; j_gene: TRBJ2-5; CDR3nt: TGTGCCAGCAGCTTAGTTCCCAGCGTCCAAGAGACCCAGTACTTC; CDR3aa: CASSLVPSVQETQYF
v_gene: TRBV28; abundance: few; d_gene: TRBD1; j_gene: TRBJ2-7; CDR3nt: TGTGCCAGCAGTCATCCGACAGGGACCTACGAGCAGTACTTC; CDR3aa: CASSHPTGTYEQYF
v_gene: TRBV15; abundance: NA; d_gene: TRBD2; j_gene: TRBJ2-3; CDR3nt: TGTGCCACCAGCAGAGGGGAGGGCGCAGATACGCAGTATTTT; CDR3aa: CATSRGEGADTQYF
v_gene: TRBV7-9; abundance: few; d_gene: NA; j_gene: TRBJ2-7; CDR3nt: TGTGCCAGCAGCCCGCCATTGGCCATTTACGAGCAGTACTTC; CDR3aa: CASSPPLAIYEQYF
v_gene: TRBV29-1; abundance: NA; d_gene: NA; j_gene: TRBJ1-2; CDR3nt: TGCAGCGCCGAAAACGGGGATGGCTACACCTTC; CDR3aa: CSAENGDGYTF
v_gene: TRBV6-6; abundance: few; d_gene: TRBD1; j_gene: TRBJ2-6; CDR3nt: TGTGCCGGCTCGACGGGACAGGGGAGATCTGGGGCCAACGTCCTGACTTTC; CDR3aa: CAGSTGQGRSGANVLTF
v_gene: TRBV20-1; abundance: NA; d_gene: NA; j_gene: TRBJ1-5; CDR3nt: TGCAGTGCTGGTAGACACCTTAATCAGCCCCAGCATTTT; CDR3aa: CSAGRHLNQPQHF
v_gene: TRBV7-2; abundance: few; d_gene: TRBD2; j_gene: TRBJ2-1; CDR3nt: TGTGCCAGCAGCTTAATAGGTACGAGCGGGGACAATGAGCAGTTCTTC; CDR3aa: CASSLIGTSGDNEQFF
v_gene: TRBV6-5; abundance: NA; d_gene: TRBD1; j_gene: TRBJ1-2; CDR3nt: TGTACCAGCAGTTACCGCCGGACAGGGCAGAGTAGCTACACCTTC; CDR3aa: CTSSYRRTGQSSYTF
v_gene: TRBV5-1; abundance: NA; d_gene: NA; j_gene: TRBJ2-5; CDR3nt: TGCGCCAGCAGCTTGGCCTGGGCCACCCAAGAGACCCAGTACTTC; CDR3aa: CASSLAWATQETQYF
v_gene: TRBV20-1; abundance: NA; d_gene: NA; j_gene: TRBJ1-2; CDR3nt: TGCAGTGCTAGACTCGACCGTAACTATGGCTACACCTTC; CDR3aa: CSARLDRNYGYTF
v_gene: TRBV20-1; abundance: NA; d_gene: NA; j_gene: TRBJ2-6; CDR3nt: TGCAGTGCTCACGATAGCTCTGGGGCCAACGTCCTGACTTTC; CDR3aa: CSAHDSSGANVLTF
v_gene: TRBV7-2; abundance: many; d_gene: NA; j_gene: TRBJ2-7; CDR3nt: TGTGCCAGCAGCTTGGGCCAAGGCAGACCCTACGAGCAGTACTTC; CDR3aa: CASSLGQGRPYEQYF
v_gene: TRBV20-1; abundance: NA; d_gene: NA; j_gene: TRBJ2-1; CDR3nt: TGCAGTGCTAGAGATATGGGTCCGAGCTACAATGAGCAGTTCTTC; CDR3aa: CSARDMGPSYNEQFF
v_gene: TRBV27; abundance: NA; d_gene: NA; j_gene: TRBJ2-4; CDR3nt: TGTGCCAGCTCGGGGGCCGCAACCAAAAACATTCAGTACTTC; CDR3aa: CASSGAATKNIQYF
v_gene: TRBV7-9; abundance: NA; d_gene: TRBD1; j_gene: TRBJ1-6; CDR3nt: TGTGCCAGCAGCTCTAGGACAGGGGGGGGTAATTCACCCCTCCACTTT; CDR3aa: CASSSRTGGGNSPLHF
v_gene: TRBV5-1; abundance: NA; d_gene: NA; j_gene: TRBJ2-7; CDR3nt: TGCGCCAGCAGCTTTGAGACTCCCCGGGTCGAGCAGTACTTC; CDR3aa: CASSFETPRVEQYF
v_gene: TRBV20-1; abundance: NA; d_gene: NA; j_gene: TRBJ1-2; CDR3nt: TGCAGTGCCCCGCTGGGGGTTAACTATGGCTACACCTTC; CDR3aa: CSAPLGVNYGYTF
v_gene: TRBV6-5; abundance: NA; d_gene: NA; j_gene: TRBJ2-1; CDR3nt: TGTGCCAGCAGTTCGGGGGAGGGACAGCGTTATTACAATGAGCAGTTCTTC; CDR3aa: CASSSGEGQRYYNEQFF
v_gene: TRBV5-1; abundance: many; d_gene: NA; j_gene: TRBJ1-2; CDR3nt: TGTGCCAGCAGTAGCAGTGGGACCGTCTATGGCTACACCTTC; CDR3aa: CASSSSGTVYGYTF
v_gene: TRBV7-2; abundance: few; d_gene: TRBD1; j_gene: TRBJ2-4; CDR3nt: TGTGCCAGCAGCTTAGGTCAGGGGGTAGCCAAAAACATTCAGTACTTC; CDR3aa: CASSLGQGVAKNIQYF
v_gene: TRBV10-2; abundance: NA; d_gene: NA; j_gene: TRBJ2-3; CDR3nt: TGCGCCAGCAGTGAAGGGCCCCTCCAGTATTTT; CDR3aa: CASSEGPLQYF
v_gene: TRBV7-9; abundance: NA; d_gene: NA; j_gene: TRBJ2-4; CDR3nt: TGTGCCAGCAGCTTAGCATCCCAAAACATTCAGTACTTC; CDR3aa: CASSLASQNIQYF
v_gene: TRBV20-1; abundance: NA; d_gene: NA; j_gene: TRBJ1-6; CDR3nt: TGCAGTGCTAGGGGGGACACGGGTAATTCACCCCTCCACTTT; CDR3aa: CSARGDTGNSPLHF
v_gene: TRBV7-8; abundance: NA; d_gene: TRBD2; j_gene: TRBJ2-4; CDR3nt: TGTGCCAGCAGCTTAGTTGGAAGCGGGGTGGCCAAAAACATTCAGTACTTC; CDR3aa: CASSLVGSGVAKNIQYF
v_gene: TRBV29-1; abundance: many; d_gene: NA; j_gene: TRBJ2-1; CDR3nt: TGCAGCGCCGGGGACAATGAGCAGTTCTTC; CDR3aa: CSAGDNEQFF
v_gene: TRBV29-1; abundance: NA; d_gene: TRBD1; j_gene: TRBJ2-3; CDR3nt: TGCAGCGTTGCGATAGCAGGGGGAGTAGATACGCAGTATTTT; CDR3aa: CSVAIAGGVDTQYF
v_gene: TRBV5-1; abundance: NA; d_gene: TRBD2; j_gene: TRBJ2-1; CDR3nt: TGCGCCAGCAGCTTGGCCCGGAGCGGGGCAGGGAGAAATGAGCAGTTCTTC; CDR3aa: CASSLARSGAGRNEQFF
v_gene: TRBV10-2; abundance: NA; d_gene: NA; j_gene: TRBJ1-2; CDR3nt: TGCGCCAGCAGTGCCCAAGGTGGGCTCTATGGCTACACCTTC; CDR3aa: CASSAQGGLYGYTF
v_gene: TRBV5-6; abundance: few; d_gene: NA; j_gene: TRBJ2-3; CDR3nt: TGTGCCAGCAGCCTTAGTTTAGGCCGAGATACGCAGTATTTT; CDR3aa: CASSLSLGRDTQYF
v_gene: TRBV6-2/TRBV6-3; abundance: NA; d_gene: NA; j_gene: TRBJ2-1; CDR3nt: TGTGCCAGCAGCCCGCAGGGGCGGGGTGACAACAATGAGCAGTTCTTC; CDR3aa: CASSPQGRGDNNEQFF
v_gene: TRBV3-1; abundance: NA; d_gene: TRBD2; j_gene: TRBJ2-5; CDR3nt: TGTGCCAGCAGCCATGGGACTACAGAGACCCAGTACTTC; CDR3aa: CASSHGTTETQYF
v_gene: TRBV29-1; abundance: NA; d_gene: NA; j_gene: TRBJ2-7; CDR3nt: TGCAGCGTTGCTCTAGGATTACCCTACGAGCAGTACTTC; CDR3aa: CSVALGLPYEQYF
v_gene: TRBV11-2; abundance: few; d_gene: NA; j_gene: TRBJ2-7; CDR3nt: TGTGCCAGCAGCTTCGGGGCAGCCGGGTACGAGCAGTACTTC; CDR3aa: CASSFGAAGYEQYF
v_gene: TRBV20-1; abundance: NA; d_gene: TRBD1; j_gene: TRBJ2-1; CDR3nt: TGCAGTGCTAGACCCCATGTGACAGGGGGCAATGAGCAGTTCTTC; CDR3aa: CSARPHVTGGNEQFF
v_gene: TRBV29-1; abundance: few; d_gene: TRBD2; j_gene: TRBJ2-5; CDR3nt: TGCAGCGTCCTGCCCTTCCTAGCGGGGGGCCAAGAGACCCAGTACTTC; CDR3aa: CSVLPFLAGGQETQYF
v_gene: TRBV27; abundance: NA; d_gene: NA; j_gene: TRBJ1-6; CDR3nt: TGTGCCAGCAGTTTATTAGGGGATGGGGATTCACCCCTCCACTTT; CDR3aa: CASSLLGDGDSPLHF
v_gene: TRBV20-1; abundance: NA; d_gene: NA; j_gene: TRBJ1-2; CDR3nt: TGCAGTGCTAGAGACTCACAGGGCCACTATGGCTACACCTTC; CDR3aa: CSARDSQGHYGYTF
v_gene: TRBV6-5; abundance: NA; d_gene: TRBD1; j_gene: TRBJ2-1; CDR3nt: TGTGCCAGCAGTGGGACAGGGGAGTTCAGTGAGCAGTTCTTC; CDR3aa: CASSGTGEFSEQFF
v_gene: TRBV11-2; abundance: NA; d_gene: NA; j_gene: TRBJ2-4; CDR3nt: TGTGCCAGCAGCTTAGCACAGGACGATATGAACATTCAGTACTTC; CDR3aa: CASSLAQDDMNIQYF
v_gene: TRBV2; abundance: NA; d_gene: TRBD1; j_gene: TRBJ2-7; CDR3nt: TGTGCCAGCAGTTCGCAGACAGGGAACTACGAGCAGTACTTC; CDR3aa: CASSSQTGNYEQYF
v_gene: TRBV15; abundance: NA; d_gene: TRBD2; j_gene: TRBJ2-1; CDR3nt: TGTGCCACCAGCAGTTTAGCGGGGGGGCTCGGTGAGCAGTTCTTC; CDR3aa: CATSSLAGGLGEQFF
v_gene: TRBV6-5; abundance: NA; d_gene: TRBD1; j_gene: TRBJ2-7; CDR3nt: TGTGCCTCTGCCCGGGACAGGTTGGGCGAGCAGTACTTC; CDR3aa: CASARDRLGEQYF